Each of the 12 T cell receptor beta chains below was sequenced from the same sample in a study of T-cell memory formation after mild COVID-19. MiXCR, run by TCRdb on the 5' RACE reads, gives a single entry per CDR3 protein. The sample holds over 250,000 distinct CDR3 sequences; 15% to 20% are singletons and the top ten take roughly 23%. The sample was PBMCs or a T cell subset sorted from them (not recorded which). Every receptor here comes from a man in his late teens or twenties who had mild COVID-19 (a few samples of this study predate the infection). Cell type and time point are not known.

This clonotype was seen a handful of times. V and J are TRBV7-3 and TRBJ1-2; D possibly corresponds to TRBD1 (5 bases). CDR3 size: 13 residues. Germline loops: CDR1 SGHTA, CDR2 FQGTGA. The germline V and J ends were trimmed by 4 bases and 10 bases, with 16 bases remaining between them. Here the CDR3 DNA reads TGTGCCAGCAGCTCGCCCGGGGCCCCGTTCTACACCTTC. Protein sequence: CASSSPGAPFYTF.

The rearrangement joins TRBV7-9 to TRBJ1-1; the D is unclear. The CDR3 consists of 11 residues. CDR1 and CDR2 (germline): SEHNR, FQNEAQ (reference sequence). Trimming cost V 9 bases and J 3 bases, with 8 bases left between them. CDR3 residues: CASDMDTEAFF. The CDR3 DNA follows: TGTGCCAGTGACATGGACACTGAAGCTTTCTTT.

Only a few counts were recorded for this clonotype. This chain links TRBV7-9 with TRBJ2-1; TRBD1 agrees at 10 bases. The ends lost 5 bases at V and 7 bases at J; junction bases unmatched: 5. Germline V gene data show CDR1 as SEHNR and CDR2 as FQNEAQ (reference sequence). The CDR3 is 14 amino acids. The CDR3 region is CASSGTGAPNEQFF. The CDR3, as DNA: TGTGCCAGCAGCGGGACAGGGGCCCCGAATGAGCAGTTCTTC.

The gene calls are TRBV7-8 and TRBJ2-3; D is tentatively TRBD1 or TRBD2 (5 bases each). This CDR3 contains 11 residues. V gave up 5 bases and J gave up 11 bases, with 11 bases separating them. Germline assignment: CDR1 SGHVS and CDR2 FQNEAQ. The CDR3 DNA reads TGTGCCAGCAGCCTAGAGGGGTTGCAGTATTTT. It is translated as CASSLEGLQYF.

This clonotype came up a few times. This chain uses TRBV27 with TRBJ2-3; the D is unclear. Germline-derived CDR1 and CDR2 are MNHEY and SMNVEV (reference sequence). Trimming left V 5 bases short and J 6 bases short, with 12 bases between. This CDR3 spans 13 amino acids. CDR3 bases: TGTGCCAGCAGTCCCTGGATGGGGGATACGCAGTATTTT. Amino acid sequence: CASSPWMGDTQYF.

This clonotype was observed at least ten times. The J gene is TRBJ1-1, the V gene TRBV6-1, with 8 bases lining up with TRBD1. The CDR3 consists of 16 residues. CDR1 MNHNS and CDR2 SASEGT come from the germline V gene. V dropped 1 base and J dropped 5; count of bases not matched to a gene: 9. The CDR3: CASSEGQGPGQTEAFF. For the CDR3, the DNA is TGTGCCAGCAGTGAAGGACAGGGGCCGGGTCAGACTGAAGCTTTCTTT.

The rearrangement links TRBV20-1 to TRBJ2-1; 7 bases agree with TRBD1. Germline V gene sequence: CDR1 DFQATT, CDR2 SNEGSKA (reference sequence). Trimming at V came to 3 bases and at J to 7 bases, leaving 9 bases not matched to a gene. The CDR3 totals 14 residues. CDR3 in amino acids: CSARGPGQRNEQFF. In nucleotides, the CDR3 is TGCAGTGCTAGGGGTCCGGGACAGAGAAATGAGCAGTTCTTC.

Concerning this clonotype itself: Germline and junction disagree at one end, which may indicate a read error. The chain has TRBV2 and TRBJ1-2, with TRBD1 as a possible D gene (6 bases). The germline V gene has CDR1 SNHLY and CDR2 FYNNEI. The CDR3 spans 12 residues. CDR3: CASSENRARWWF. CDR3 nucleotide sequence: TGTGCCAGCAGTGAAAACAGGGCGCGGTGGTGGTTC.

The V and J genes are TRBV10-3 and TRBJ2-3; perhaps TRBD2 as D (5 bases). Germline CDR1 reads ENHRY; CDR2 reads SYGVKD. V dropped 6 bases and J dropped 2 bases, with 12 bases sitting between them. This CDR3 is 14 amino acids long. As DNA, the CDR3 is TGTGCCATCAGGACGACTACGTACACAGATACGCAGTATTTT. Translating it yields CAIRTTTYTDTQYF.

The V and J genes are TRBV7-9 and TRBJ2-5; D gene unclear. This CDR3 is built from 11 residues. Looked up from germline, CDR1 is SEHNR and CDR2 is FQNEAQ (reference sequence). V was shortened by 1 base and J by 7 bases, with 4 bases between the two germline ends. The CDR3 nucleotides are TGTGCCAGCAGCTTAGTAGTGACCCAGTACTTC. It is translated as CASSLVVTQYF.

This clonotype was recorded at least ten times. The CDR3 coding sequence is TGCGCCAGCAGCTTGGCCTATCCGGGACATGCTTACGAGCAGTACGTC. It codes for CASSLAYPGHAYEQYV. V is TRBV5-1 and J is TRBJ2-7; possibly TRBD1 for D (6 bases). CDR1 SGHRS and CDR2 YFSETQ come from the germline V gene. Trimming took off 0 bases at V and 4 bases at J, with 17 bases between the two ends. This CDR3 comprises 16 residues.

CDR3 coding DNA: TGTGCCAGCAGGTCCCCCCTGACGGACTACGAGCAGTACTTC. Protein sequence: CASRSPLTDYEQYF. The genes are TRBV25-1 and TRBJ2-7, with D hard to call. The V end lost 6 bases, the J end lost 3 bases, and 15 bases lay between the germline ends. This CDR3 spans 14 amino acids. Germline CDR1 MGHDK, CDR2 SYGVNS.